This TCR beta chain was captured in a study of blood T cells in healthy people across ages. Study as a whole: Capture via template switching afforded approximately one barcoded beta molecule per two T cells.

V trimming: 3 bases; J trimming: 2 bases; junction bases outside the gene matches: 8. The CDR3 runs to 17 residues. The individuals who served as donors were healthy Caucasians living in Russia, aged roughly 6 to 90. Researchers collected approximately 9.5 milliliters of peripheral blood from every single donor. At least 6.5 million PBMCs were isolated per sample. A second PCR, run for about 7 to 11 cycles, used a sample-barcoded 5' primer plus a J-beta primer mix. Using its own MiXCR run on the 5' RACE reads, TCRdb lists one record per CDR3 protein. The sample has around 1,500,000 distinct CDR3 sequences, roughly 30% seen once.

This TCR was sampled from a woman in her thirties in good health. This chain joins TRBV12-3 or TRBV12-4 and TRBJ2-3, with 10 nucleotides matching TRBD2. The sequenced sample consisted of blood. The CDR3: CASSFRSSGGNTDTQYF. As DNA, the CDR3 is TGTGCCAGCAGTTTTCGGTCTAGCGGGGGCAACACAGATACGCAGTATTTT.